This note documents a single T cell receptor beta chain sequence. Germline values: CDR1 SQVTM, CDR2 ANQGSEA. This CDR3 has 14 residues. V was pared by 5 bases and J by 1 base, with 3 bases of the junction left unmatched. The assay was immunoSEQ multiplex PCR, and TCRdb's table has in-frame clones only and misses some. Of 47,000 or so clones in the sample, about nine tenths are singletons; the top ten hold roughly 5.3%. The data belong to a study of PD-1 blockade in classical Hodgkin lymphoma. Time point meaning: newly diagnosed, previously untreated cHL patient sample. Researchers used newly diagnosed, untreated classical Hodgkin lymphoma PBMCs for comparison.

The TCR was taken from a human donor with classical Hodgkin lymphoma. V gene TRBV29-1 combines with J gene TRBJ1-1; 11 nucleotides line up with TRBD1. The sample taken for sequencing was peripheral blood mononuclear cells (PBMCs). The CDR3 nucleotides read TGCAGCGTTCGGACAGGGGGCACGAACACTGAAGCTTTCTTT. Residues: CSVRTGGTNTEAFF.